The next 14 T cell receptor beta chains were all read from a single sample in a study of blood T cell repertoires in COVID-19. The table came from immunoSEQ multiplex PCR; TCRdb's copy has only in-frame clones and leaves some out. The sample lists more than 75,000 clones, about 91% occurring once. Sequenced sample: peripheral blood. The receptors stem from a woman older than 75 with acute or convalescent COVID-19.

This chain joins TRBV11-2 and TRBJ1-6; the D gene is possibly TRBD1 (6 bases). The CDR3 has 18 amino acids. The V and J ends lost 5 bases and 6 bases respectively, with 23 bases between them. Germline CDR1 SGHAT, CDR2 FQNNGV. The chain's CDR3 is CASSLGDFWGTINSPLHF. The CDR3 DNA follows: TGTGCCAGCAGCCTAGGAGACTTTTGGGGGACAATTAATTCACCCCTCCACTTT.

This sequence joins TRBV3-1 (or the pseudogene TRBV3-2) and TRBJ1-5; 7 positions match TRBD1. The CDR3 is made up of 14 amino acids. The V gene's germline CDR1 is LGHDT and CDR2 YNNKEL (reference sequence). V shed 4 bases and J 4 bases; nucleotides not matched to a gene: 4. CDR3 region: CASSRGQENQPQHF. The CDR3 DNA reads as TGTGCCAGCAGCCGCGGACAGGAGAATCAGCCCCAGCATTTT.

CDR3 DNA sequence: TGTGCCACCAGTGGAGGGGGCCCTTACAATGAGCAGTTCTTC. Translated: CATSGGGPYNEQFF. The V gene is TRBV24-1, the J gene TRBJ2-1; 7 bases are a match to TRBD1. From germline, CDR1 is KGHDR and CDR2 SFDVKD. Germline trimming cut 5 bases from V and 4 bases from J; bases unmatched to any gene: 4. The CDR3 extends over 14 amino acids.

This chain uses TRBV19 with TRBJ1-2; D remains ambiguous. Germline V gene sequence: CDR1 LNHDA, CDR2 SQIVND (reference sequence). Between the trimmed V and J ends, which lost 5 bases and 4 bases, there was a span of 11 bases. The CDR3 covers 13 residues. CDR3 DNA: TGTGCCAGTAGTCCCCTAGAGCTCTATGGCTACACCTTC. Its translation: CASSPLELYGYTF.

The rearrangement joins TRBV2 to TRBJ1-5, with D hard to call. V was clipped by 5 bases and J by 2 bases, with 7 bases between them. Germline V gives CDR1 SNHLY, CDR2 FYNNEI. This CDR3 contains 13 residues. Written as DNA, the CDR3 is TGTGCCAGCAGTCGGAGGGGCAATCAGCCCCAGCATTTT. Protein: CASSRRGNQPQHF.

With regard to this clone: Other DNA sequences within the sample encode an identical CDR3. The chain joins TRBV10-3 to TRBJ2-1, with D possibly matching TRBD1 (6 bases). Looked up from germline, CDR1 is ENHRY and CDR2 is SYGVKD. Trimming shortened V by 3 bases and J by 5 bases, and 14 bases separated the two germline ends. The CDR3 covers 15 residues. The CDR3 spells CAISDRQGRDNEQFF. The CDR3 nucleotides read TGTGCCATCAGTGATCGGCAGGGGCGAGACAATGAGCAGTTCTTC.

CDR3 loop: CASSVEGAGGRTQYF. In DNA, the CDR3 is TGTGCCAGCAGCGTAGAAGGAGCGGGAGGGCGTACGCAGTATTTT. The genes are TRBV9 and TRBJ2-3, with TRBD2 matching over 10 bases. This CDR3 contains 15 residues. The V segment lost 0 bases and the J segment 8 bases; nucleotides outside the gene matches: 6. CDR1 and CDR2 (germline): SGDLS, YYNGEE.

The chain joins TRBV4-2 to TRBJ1-5, with TRBD1 as a possible D gene (6 bases). The CDR3 runs to 17 residues. CDR1 is LGHNA and CDR2 is YNFKEQ in the germline V gene. V was shortened by 4 bases and J by 1 base, with 17 bases between the two germline ends. The CDR3 is CASSRGAGGMSNQPQHF. The CDR3, as DNA: TGTGCCAGCAGCCGGGGGGCGGGGGGCATGAGCAATCAGCCCCAGCATTTT.

V gene TRBV7-9 combines with J gene TRBJ2-7, with 15 bases fitting TRBD2. Germline loops: CDR1 SEHNR, CDR2 FQNEAQ (reference sequence). This CDR3 is built from 19 residues. After removal of 5 bases from V and 7 bases from J, the junction contained 18 bases not matched to a gene. The CDR3 sequence: CASSDPRTSGRALIGEQYF. The CDR3 nucleotides are TGTGCCAGCAGCGACCCTAGGACTAGCGGGAGGGCCTTAATCGGGGAGCAGTACTTC.

The genes are TRBV5-8 and TRBJ1-1, with a tentative D call TRBD1 (6 bases). This CDR3 has 15 residues. Germline V lookup: CDR1 SGHTS, CDR2 YDEGEE. V shed 6 bases and J shed 1 base, with 16 bases lying between them. This CDR3 is CASTLGDRTNTEAFF. In DNA, the CDR3 is TGTGCCAGCACCCTTGGTGACAGGACGAACACTGAAGCTTTCTTT.

The V gene is TRBV16, the J gene TRBJ1-5; the match to TRBD1 covers 7 bases. Trimming took 0 bases from V and 7 from J; bases not matched to a gene: 6. The CDR3 loop spans 15 amino acids. Germline loops: CDR1 KGHSY, CDR2 FQNENV. This CDR3 reads CASSQSTGLEQPQHF. Written as DNA, the CDR3 is TGTGCCAGCAGCCAATCGACAGGGCTAGAACAGCCCCAGCATTTT.

The chain's CDR3 is CATRGASGRDEQYF. CDR3 coding DNA: TGTGCCACCCGTGGGGCTAGCGGGAGGGACGAGCAGTACTTC. This chain uses TRBV6-5 with TRBJ2-7; TRBD2 matches 12 bases. J gave up 5 bases and V 10 bases, and 9 bases lay outside the gene matches. The CDR3 has 14 residues. In germline, CDR1 is MNHEY, CDR2 SVGAGI.

The V and J genes are TRBV6-5 and TRBJ2-3, with 13 bases lining up with TRBD2. After removal of 9 bases from V and 2 bases from J, the junction contained 5 bases not matched to a gene. CDR3 length equals 15 residues. Germline V lookup: CDR1 MNHEY, CDR2 SVGAGI. CDR3 in DNA: TGTGCCAGTACCGGGACTAGCGGGATCACAGATACGCAGTATTTT. Residues: CASTGTSGITDTQYF.

The chain couples TRBV5-1 to TRBJ2-2, with D possibly matching TRBD2 (5 bases). V dropped 4 bases and J dropped 2 bases, with 12 bases sitting between them. CDR3 length: 15 residues. Germline V gene data show CDR1 as SGHRS and CDR2 as YFSETQ. CDR3 region: CASSPDGINTGELFF. CDR3 DNA: TGCGCCAGCAGCCCGGACGGGATCAACACCGGGGAGCTGTTTTTT.